The rows below give T cell receptor beta chains drawn from one sample of a study of blood T cell repertoires in COVID-19. The data were produced by immunoSEQ multiplex PCR, yet TCRdb's version contains in-frame clones alone and is incomplete. The sample shows about 330,000 clones, approximately 86% of them seen only once. Sequencing was carried out using peripheral blood. Every receptor here comes from a man aged 25 to 40 with COVID-19, enrolled during active disease. Each CDR3 is given with its conserved first and last residue. A D gene is named only where the DNA matches it firmly. Size is omitted from some rows. Given values are once, few, many or a class for expanded clones.

>NA|TRBJ2-2|NA|TRBV27
CASSSLATSLNTGELFF
TGTGCCAGCAGTAGCCTAGCCACTAGCCTAAACACCGGGGAGCTGTTTTTT
>NA|TRBJ2-7|NA|TRBV6-5
CASRNTGDAYEQYF
TGTGCCAGCAGAAACACGGGGGATGCGTACGAGCAGTACTTC
>NA|TRBJ1-1|NA|TRBV10-3
CAISESPGFTEAFF
TGTGCCATCAGTGAGAGCCCGGGGTTCACTGAAGCTTTCTTT
>TRBD1|TRBJ2-3|NA|TRBV7-3
CASSLNRGADTQYF
TGTGCCAGCAGCTTAAACAGGGGAGCAGATACGCAGTATTTT
>NA|TRBJ1-5|NA|TRBV15
CATSRAGGVGQPQHF
TGTGCCACCAGCAGAGCAGGAGGGGTAGGGCAGCCCCAGCATTTT
>TRBD1|TRBJ2-1|NA|TRBV18
CASSPPTGGGDNEQFF
TGTGCCAGCTCACCACCGACAGGGGGCGGGGATAATGAGCAGTTCTTC
>TRBD2|TRBJ2-5|NA|TRBV2
CASTSWTRTETQYF
TGTGCCAGCACCTCTTGGACTAGAACGGAGACCCAGTACTTC
>NA|TRBJ1-2|NA|TRBV6-5
CASSSLARDGYTF
TGTGCCAGCAGTTCTCTTGCCAGGGATGGCTACACCTTC
>TRBD2|TRBJ2-3|NA|TRBV5-4
CASSRGLAGSTDTQYF
TGTGCCAGCAGCAGGGGACTAGCGGGAAGCACAGATACGCAGTATTTT
>TRBD2|TRBJ2-3|NA|TRBV28
CASSLGSTSGSTDTQYF
TGTGCCAGCAGTTTAGGGTCGACTAGCGGCAGCACAGATACGCAGTATTTT
>NA|TRBJ1-2|NA|TRBV6-5
CASSYSTTGTPYGYTF
TGTGCCAGCAGTTACTCGACTACAGGGACACCCTATGGCTACACCTTC
>NA|TRBJ1-1|NA|TRBV5-4
CASSLVRENTEAFF
TGTGCCAGCAGCTTGGTCAGGGAGAACACTGAAGCTTTCTTT
>TRBD1|TRBJ2-7|NA|TRBV28
CASSSQGASSYEQYF
TGTGCCAGCAGTTCTCAGGGGGCTTCATCCTACGAGCAGTACTTC
>TRBD1|TRBJ1-2|NA|TRBV27
CASSSDRGKARGYTF
TGTGCCAGCAGTTCGGACAGGGGAAAGGCTCGTGGGTACACCTTC
>TRBD2|TRBJ2-1|NA|TRBV27
CASSSKLPLAGGSNEQFF
TGTGCCAGCAGTTCCAAACTTCCTTTAGCGGGAGGTTCCAATGAGCAGTTCTTC
>NA|TRBJ2-4|NA|TRBV11-2
CASSLRGAKNIQYF
TGTGCCAGCAGCTTACGCGGAGCCAAAAACATTCAGTACTTC
>NA|TRBJ1-1|NA|TRBV3-1/TRBV3-2
CASTRTLNTEAFF
TGTGCCAGCACCAGGACTCTGAACACTGAAGCTTTCTTT
>NA|TRBJ2-3|NA|TRBV29-1
CSVERGSSTDTQYF
TGCAGCGTTGAAAGGGGTTCTAGCACAGATACGCAGTATTTT
>NA|TRBJ1-5|NA|TRBV12-3/TRBV12-4
CASSLRGIQPQHF
TGTGCCAGCAGTTTAAGGGGGATTCAGCCCCAGCATTTT
>TRBD2|TRBJ2-1|once|TRBV29-1
CSGETSGGSYNEQFF
TGCAGCGGCGAGACTAGCGGGGGCTCCTACAATGAGCAGTTCTTC
>NA|TRBJ1-1|few|TRBV7-2
CASSLGQLNTEAFF
TGTGCCAGCAGCTTAGGACAGTTGAACACTGAAGCTTTCTTT
>NA|TRBJ1-2|NA|TRBV5-1
CASSLDTAYGYTF
TGCGCCAGCAGCTTGGATACAGCCTATGGCTACACCTTC
>NA|TRBJ2-7|NA|TRBV27
CASSFTGTPSREQYF
TGTGCCAGCAGTTTCACAGGGACCCCTTCCAGGGAGCAGTACTTC
>TRBD2|TRBJ2-1|NA|TRBV7-8
CASSLGTSGGITYNEQFF
TGTGCCAGCAGCCTCGGGACTAGCGGGGGGATAACCTACAATGAGCAGTTCTTC